This T cell receptor (beta chain) derives from a study of OX40 agonist ivuxolimab in advanced cancers. Findings and limits, study-wide: Both blood CD4+ and CD8+ T cells showed clonal growth by week 6 at 0.1 to 3.0 mg/kg.

Per the germline V gene, CDR1 is MNHEY and CDR2 is SVGAGI. CDR3 length equals 15 residues. V was shortened by 6 bases and J by 0 bases, with 12 bases between the two germline ends. Note on this clone: Its specificity is unknown.

Data came from immunoSEQ multiplex PCR; TCRdb stores just in-frame clones and leaves some out. The data contain approximately 87,000 clones, under 95% of them seen just once; the ten biggest clones take up approximately 0.81%. This specimen consisted of CD4+ or CD8+ T cells sorted from blood, obtained in a trial of the OX40 agonist ivuxolimab. The TCR originated in an adult with an advanced solid tumor such as melanoma, head and neck, liver or kidney cancer. This rearrangement joins TRBV6-5 to TRBJ2-1, with a possible D match to TRBD2 (5 bases). The CDR3 coding sequence is TGTGCCAGCAGCCGACCGGGAAGCTCCTACAATGAGCAGTTCTTC. Residues: CASSRPGSSYNEQFF.